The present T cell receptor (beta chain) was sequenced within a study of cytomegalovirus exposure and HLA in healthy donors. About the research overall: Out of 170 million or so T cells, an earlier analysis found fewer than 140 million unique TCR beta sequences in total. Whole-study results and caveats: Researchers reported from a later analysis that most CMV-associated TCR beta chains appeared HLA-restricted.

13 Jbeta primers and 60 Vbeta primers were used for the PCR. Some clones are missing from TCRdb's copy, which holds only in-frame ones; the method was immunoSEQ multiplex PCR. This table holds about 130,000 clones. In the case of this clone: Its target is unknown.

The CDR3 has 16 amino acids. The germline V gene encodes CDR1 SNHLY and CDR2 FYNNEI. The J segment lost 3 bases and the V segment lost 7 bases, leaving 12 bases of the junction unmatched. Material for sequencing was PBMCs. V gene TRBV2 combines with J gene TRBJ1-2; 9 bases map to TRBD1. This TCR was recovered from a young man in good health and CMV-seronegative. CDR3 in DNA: TGTGCCAGCACCGAATACCTCCGGGACAGGGACTATGGCTACACCTTC. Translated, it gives CASTEYLRDRDYGYTF.